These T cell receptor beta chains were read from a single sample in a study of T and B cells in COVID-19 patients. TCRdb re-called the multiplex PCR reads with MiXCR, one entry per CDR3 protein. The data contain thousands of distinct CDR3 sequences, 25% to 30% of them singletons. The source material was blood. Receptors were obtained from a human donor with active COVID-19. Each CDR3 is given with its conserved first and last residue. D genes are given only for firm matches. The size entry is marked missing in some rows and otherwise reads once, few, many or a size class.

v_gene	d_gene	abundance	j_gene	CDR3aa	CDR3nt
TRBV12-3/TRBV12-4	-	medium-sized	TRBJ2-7	CASSRGAWEQYF	TGTGCCAGCAGCAGGGGGGCGTGGGAGCAGTACTTC
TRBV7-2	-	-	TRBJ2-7	CASSSTGTSASYEQYF	TGTGCCAGCAGCTCGACAGGGACTTCCGCGTCCTACGAGCAGTACTTC
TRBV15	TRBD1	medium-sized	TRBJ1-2	CATSHQGGGYTF	TGTGCCACCAGCCACCAGGGGGGTGGCTACACCTTC
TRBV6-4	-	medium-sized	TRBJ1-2	CASSEMGYGYTF	TGTGCCAGCAGTGAGATGGGCTATGGCTACACCTTC
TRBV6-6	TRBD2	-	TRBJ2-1	CASGTSGPQQGNEQFF	TGTGCCAGCGGGACTAGCGGGCCCCAGCAAGGCAATGAGCAGTTCTTC
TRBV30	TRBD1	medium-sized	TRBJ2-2	CALRGGTGVAELFF	TGTGCTCTTCGGGGGGGGACAGGGGTTGCGGAGCTGTTTTTT
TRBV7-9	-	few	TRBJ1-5	CASSLVDNQPQHF	TGTGCCAGCAGCTTAGTAGACAATCAGCCCCAGCATTTT
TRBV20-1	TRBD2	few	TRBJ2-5	CSAMTSGSSRETQYF	TGCAGTGCTATGACTAGCGGGAGTTCGAGAGAGACCCAGTACTTC
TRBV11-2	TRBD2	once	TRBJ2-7	CASSLGLAGSEQYF	TGTGCCAGCAGCCTAGGACTAGCGGGAAGCGAGCAGTACTTC
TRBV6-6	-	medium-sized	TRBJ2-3	CATQGGYSTDTQYF	TGTGCCACTCAAGGGGGTTACAGCACAGATACGCAGTATTTT
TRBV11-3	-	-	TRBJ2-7	CASSKTSYEQYF	TGTGCCAGCAGCAAGACTTCTTACGAGCAGTACTTC
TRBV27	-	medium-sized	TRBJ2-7	CASQKDNPGGFSYEQYF	TGTGCCAGCCAGAAGGACAATCCAGGCGGGTTCTCCTACGAGCAGTACTTC
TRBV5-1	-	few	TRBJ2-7	CASSLDGDSYEQYF	TGCGCCAGCAGCTTGGACGGCGACTCCTACGAGCAGTACTTC
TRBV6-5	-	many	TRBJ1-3	CASRDSSSGNTIYF	TGTGCCAGCAGGGACAGTTCCTCTGGAAACACCATATATTTT
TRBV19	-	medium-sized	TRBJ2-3	CASSSSLGDSTDTQYF	TGTGCCAGTAGCTCCTCTCTAGGGGATAGCACAGATACGCAGTATTTT
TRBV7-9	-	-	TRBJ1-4	CASSLGATNEKLFF	TGTGCCAGCAGCTTAGGGGCAACTAATGAAAAACTGTTTTTT
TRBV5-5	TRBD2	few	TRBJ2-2	CASSVGLAGDTGELFF	TGTGCCAGCAGCGTTGGACTAGCGGGAGACACCGGGGAGCTGTTTTTT
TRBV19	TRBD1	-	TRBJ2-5	CASSTGQGGPPQYF	TGTGCCAGTAGTACGGGACAGGGGGGACCCCCCCAGTACTTC
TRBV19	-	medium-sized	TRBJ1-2	CASSIRVGANYGYTF	TGTGCCAGTAGTATACGAGTGGGAGCTAACTATGGCTACACCTTC
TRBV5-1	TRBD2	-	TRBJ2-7	CASSLGTSGYEQYF	TGCGCCAGCAGCTTGGGGACTAGCGGCTACGAGCAGTACTTC
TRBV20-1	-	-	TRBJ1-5	CSASQGGAGGNQPQHF	TGCAGTGCTAGCCAAGGGGGGGCAGGGGGCAATCAGCCCCAGCATTTT
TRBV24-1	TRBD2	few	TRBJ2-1	CATSDPVAGGLLEQFF	TGTGCCACCAGTGACCCAGTAGCGGGAGGGCTTCTTGAGCAGTTCTTC
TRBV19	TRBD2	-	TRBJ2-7	CASRRTSGRHEQYF	TGTGCCAGTAGACGGACTAGCGGGAGACACGAGCAGTACTTC
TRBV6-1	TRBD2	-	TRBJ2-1	CASSEGLARVGNEQFF	TGTGCCAGCAGTGAAGGACTAGCAAGAGTAGGTAATGAGCAGTTCTTC